What follows are 27 T cell receptor beta chains derived from one specimen sequenced in a study of CD8 T cells in Susac syndrome. RNA in amounts of about 0.45 to 1 ug was reverse transcribed with random hexamers. Each CDR3 protein is one row after TCRdb ran MiXCR on the immunoSEQ multiplex PCR reads. The sample includes about 140,000 distinct CDR3 sequences, about 95% seen only once; the top ten take 0.11%. The material sequenced was CD4+ T cells from PBMCs. The receptors were sampled from a human donor with multiple sclerosis.

V gene TRBV25-1 combines with J gene TRBJ2-3, with D maybe TRBD2 (5 bases). CDR1 and CDR2 from the germline V gene are MGHDK and SYGVNS. CDR3 length: 14 residues. Between the trimmed V and J ends, which lost 1 base and 5 bases, there was a span of 10 bases. CDR3 in DNA: TGTGCCAGCAGTGAATGGTCGGCGGGAGATACGCAGTATTTT. Protein: CASSEWSAGDTQYF.

The chain is built from TRBV27 and TRBJ2-7; TRBD2 matches at 8 bases. The junction had 11 bases not matched to a gene; V was cut back by 5 bases and J by 2 bases. Germline V gene lookup returns CDR1 MNHEY and CDR2 SMNVEV (reference sequence). This CDR3 region has 16 residues. CDR3: CASSTLGSGGAYEQYF. The CDR3 bases are TGTGCCAGCAGTACCCTAGGGAGCGGGGGTGCCTACGAGCAGTACTTC.

The rearrangement links TRBV15 to TRBJ2-1; 15 positions agree with TRBD2. This CDR3 contains 16 residues. The germline V gene encodes CDR1 LNHNV and CDR2 YYDKDF (reference sequence). V dropped 0 bases and J dropped 7; count of bases not matched to a gene: 1. CDR3 sequence reads: CATSREGTSGGNEQFF. The CDR3 nucleotides are TGTGCCACCAGCAGAGAGGGGACTAGCGGGGGGAATGAGCAGTTCTTC.

The genes are TRBV30 and TRBJ1-1; tentatively, D is TRBD1 (6 bases). Germline V lookup: CDR1 GTSNPN, CDR2 SVGIG (reference sequence). CDR3 length equals 15 residues. Trimming removed 3 bases from V and 6 bases from J, with 20 bases in between. The CDR3 DNA sequence: TGTGCCTGGAGACTAATCACAGGGTCGGCCGCTGAAGCTTTCTTT. This gives the protein CAWRLITGSAAEAFF.

The chain couples TRBV12-5 to TRBJ2-1, with 7 bases lining up with TRBD1. Trimming cost V 2 bases and J 6 bases; bases outside gene matches: 13. The CDR3 has 17 residues. Per germline, CDR1 LGHNT and CDR2 FRNRAP. The chain's CDR3 is CASGLTMGTVRINEQFF. CDR3 nucleotides: TGTGCTAGTGGTTTGACCATGGGGACAGTTAGGATCAATGAGCAGTTCTTC.

The chain joins TRBV3-1 to TRBJ1-5; TRBD1 matches 9 bases. CDR3 size: 15 residues. Germline V gene data show CDR1 as LGHDT and CDR2 as YNNKEL (reference sequence). The V and J ends lost 1 base and 6 bases, in that order; junction bases with no gene match: 4. CDR3: CASSQGTGGGQPQHF. CDR3 DNA: TGTGCCAGCAGCCAAGGTACAGGGGGCGGTCAGCCCCAGCATTTT.

The CDR3 bases are TGTGCCAGCAGCCGCTCGGGGGGACGCCCTCGCGAGCAGTACTTC. Protein product: CASSRSGGRPREQYF. This sequence joins TRBV7-9 and TRBJ2-7, with 7 bases aligning to TRBD2. The ends lost 5 bases at V and 6 bases at J; junction bases unmatched: 13. Germline CDR1 is SEHNR and CDR2 is FQNEAQ (reference sequence). The CDR3 is made up of 15 amino acids.

The gene calls are TRBV27 and TRBJ2-7; TRBD2 matches at 8 bases. CDR1 is MNHEY and CDR2 is SMNVEV in the germline V gene (reference sequence). CDR3 length: 14 amino acids. The V and J ends lost 5 bases and 3 bases, in that order; junction bases with no gene match: 6. For the CDR3, the DNA is TGTGCCAGCAGTCCCGGGACTAGGATCTACGAGCAGTACTTC. Amino acid sequence: CASSPGTRIYEQYF.

The genes are TRBV20-1 and TRBJ1-1; possible D gene TRBD1, 6 bases. V dropped 0 bases and J dropped 2 bases, with 16 bases sitting between them. From germline, CDR1 is DFQATT and CDR2 SNEGSKA (reference sequence). This CDR3 is built from 16 residues. The DNA for the CDR3 is TGCAGTGCTAGAGATTTTCCGGGACACCCTAACACTGAAGCTTTCTTT. Translating gives CSARDFPGHPNTEAFF.

The rearrangement uses TRBV7-2 and TRBJ1-4; D uncertain. The V end lost 5 bases, the J end lost 0 bases, and 13 bases lay between the germline ends. This CDR3 has 16 residues. The germline V gene has CDR1 SGHTA and CDR2 FQGNSA. Here the CDR3 reads CASSLRPDTTNEKLFF. The CDR3 DNA reads TGTGCCAGCAGCCTCCGACCGGATACAACTAATGAAAAACTGTTTTTT. Complete variable domain (other parts from reference TRBV7-2 and TRBJ1-4): GAGVSQSPSNKVTEKGKDVELRCDPISGHTALYWYRQSLGQGLEFLIYFQGNSAPDKSGLPSDRFSAERTGGSVSTLTIQRTQQEDSAVYLCASSLRPDTTNEKLFFGSGTQLSVL.

The rearrangement uses TRBV20-1 and TRBJ1-2, with D possibly matching TRBD1 (6 bases). V lost 5 bases and J lost 4, with 14 bases in between. The CDR3 sequence is 13 residues long. CDR1 and CDR2 from the germline V gene are DFQATT and SNEGSKA (reference sequence). CDR3 in DNA: TGCAGTGCTCGGTCGGGGGCTGGCTATGGCTACACCTTC. Encoded protein: CSARSGAGYGYTF.

In nucleotides, the CDR3 is TGTGCCAGCAGCCCCTCCCGGCTGGGGGCAGGTGGCTACACCTTC. This translates into CASSPSRLGAGGYTF. This rearrangement joins TRBV7-2 to TRBJ1-2, with D maybe TRBD1 (6 bases). Trimming took off 5 bases at V and 7 bases at J, with 20 bases between the two ends. This CDR3 has 15 residues. In germline, CDR1 is SGHTA, CDR2 FQGNSA.

The CDR3 protein is CASSSLSRLAYTDTQYF. Here the CDR3 DNA reads TGTGCCAGCAGCTCCCTGAGTAGACTAGCCTACACAGATACGCAGTATTTT. This chain connects TRBV13 to TRBJ2-3; 7 bases are a match to TRBD2. V was clipped by 4 bases and J by 2 bases; unmatched bases: 12. From germline, CDR1 is PRHDT and CDR2 FYEKMQ (reference sequence). This CDR3 is 17 amino acids long.

The chain joins TRBV28 to TRBJ2-7; no clear D gene. V shed 6 bases and J shed 3 bases, with 9 bases lying between them. CDR1 and CDR2 (germline): MDHEN, SYDVKM. This CDR3 is 12 amino acids long. CDR3 sequence reads: CASSALLYEQYF. CDR3 sequence (DNA): TGTGCCAGCAGCGCCCTTCTCTACGAGCAGTACTTC. The whole variable domain, filled in from reference TRBV28 and TRBJ2-7, reads DVKVTQSSRYLVKRTGEKVFLECVQDMDHENMFWYRQDPGLGLRLIYFSYDVKMKEKGDIPEGYSVSREKKERFSLILESASTNQTSMYLCASSALLYEQYFGPGTRLTVT.

This sequence joins TRBV20-1 and TRBJ2-7; a weak D match, TRBD2 (5 bases). The length of the CDR3 is 14 residues. V lost 3 bases, J lost 1 base, and 13 bases lay in between. Germline V lookup: CDR1 DFQATT, CDR2 SNEGSKA (reference sequence). CDR3 amino acids: CSASVGLGSYEQYF. CDR3 nucleotide sequence: TGCAGTGCTAGTGTCGGACTGGGTTCCTACGAGCAGTACTTC.

The V call is TRBV11-2, the J call TRBJ2-1, with 10 bases that match TRBD2. Losses at the gene ends were 5 bases for V and 3 bases for J; bases not matched to a gene: 7. The CDR3 runs to 16 residues. Germline V gene data show CDR1 as SGHAT and CDR2 as FQNNGV. Here the CDR3 DNA reads TGTGCCAGCAGCCTCCTTTCTAGCGGGGGCTACAATGAGCAGTTCTTC. Translation: CASSLLSSGGYNEQFF. The full variable domain, completed using reference TRBV11-2 and TRBJ2-1, is EAGVAQSPRYKIIEKRQSVAFWCNPISGHATLYWYQQILGQGPKLLIQFQNNGVVDDSQLPKDRFSAERLKGVDSTLKIQPAKLEDSAVYLCASSLLSSGGYNEQFFGPGTRLTVL.

The V and J genes are TRBV6-4 and TRBJ1-1; D is ambiguous. Germline V CDR1 and CDR2: MRHNA, SNTAGT. The CDR3 contains 13 residues. The V and J ends lost 7 bases and 11 bases respectively, with 20 bases between them. The CDR3: CASKWAGVRKAFF. The CDR3 DNA reads as TGTGCCAGCAAATGGGCAGGTGTAAGAAAGGCTTTCTTT.

This clonotype showed up just a few times. V usage is TRBV7-9 and J usage is TRBJ2-7, with 11 positions matching TRBD2. This CDR3 has 14 amino acids. Germline CDR1 reads SEHNR; CDR2 reads FQNEAQ (reference sequence). The V segment lost 3 bases and the J segment 2 bases; nucleotides outside the gene matches: 0. The CDR3 DNA sequence: TGTGCCAGCAGCTTGACTAGCGGGGCCTACGAGCAGTACTTC. Amino acids: CASSLTSGAYEQYF. Full variable domain (outside the CDR3, taken from reference TRBV7-9 and TRBJ2-7): DTGVSQNPRHKITKRGQNVTFRCDPISEHNRLYWYRQTLGQGPEFLTYFQNEAQLEKSRLLSDRFSAERPKGSFSTLEIQRTEQGDSAMYLCASSLTSGAYEQYFGPGTRLTVT.

The chain is built from TRBV7-9 and TRBJ2-3; D ambiguous. The CDR3 covers 11 residues. V shed 6 bases and J shed 5 bases, with 6 bases lying between them. Germline CDR1 SEHNR, CDR2 FQNEAQ (reference sequence). CDR3 protein: CASSSVDTQYF. DNA of the CDR3: TGTGCCAGCAGTTCGGTAGATACGCAGTATTTT.

The gene calls are TRBV20-1 and TRBJ2-5; 12 positions match TRBD2. After removal of 4 bases from V and 5 bases from J, the junction contained 5 bases not matched to a gene. Germline-derived CDR1 and CDR2 are DFQATT and SNEGSKA (reference sequence). The CDR3 length is 14 residues. The CDR3 bases are TGCAGTGCTACGAGGACTAGCGGGAAGGAGACCCAGTACTTC. Its protein product is CSATRTSGKETQYF.

CDR3 loop: CSGVREGVYQETQYF. In DNA form, the CDR3 reads TGCAGTGGAGTAAGAGAGGGGGTGTACCAAGAGACCCAGTACTTC. The chain is built from TRBV20-1 and TRBJ2-5, with a weak D call TRBD1 (6 bases). The CDR3 runs to 15 residues. The V gene lost 7 bases and the J gene lost 0 bases, with 18 bases spanning the gap. Germline CDR1 DFQATT, CDR2 SNEGSKA (reference sequence).

The chain carries TRBV20-1 and TRBJ2-3; 9 positions match TRBD2. The trim removed 5 bases at V and 8 bases at J, leaving 17 bases unmatched. The CDR3 length is 16 residues. CDR1 DFQATT and CDR2 SNEGSKA come from the germline V gene (reference sequence). CDR3 region: CSAPPKSGGSLGTQYF. The CDR3 nucleotides read TGCAGTGCTCCCCCGAAAAGCGGGGGGTCGCTCGGTACGCAGTATTTT.

This chain uses TRBV12-3 or TRBV12-4 with TRBJ2-1; 7 bases fit TRBD1. CDR3 length: 16 residues. Germline trimming cut 5 bases from V and 7 bases from J; bases unmatched to any gene: 14. The CDR3 loop is CASSGRQGDIDNEQFF. CDR3 coding DNA: TGTGCCAGCAGTGGCCGACAGGGCGATATCGATAATGAGCAGTTCTTC.

V gene TRBV29-1 combines with J gene TRBJ1-5; 11 bases are shared with TRBD1. Germline V gives CDR1 SQVTM, CDR2 ANQGSEA. V was clipped by 6 bases and J by 6 bases; unmatched bases: 4. The CDR3 is 13 residues long. The CDR3 DNA reads TGCAGCGTATGGACAGGGGGCACTCAGCCCCAGCATTTT. Translation: CSVWTGGTQPQHF.

This chain links TRBV15 with TRBJ2-7; D perhaps matches TRBD1 (5 bases). Trimming took 8 bases from V and 0 from J, leaving 11 bases between them. CDR1 is LNHNV, CDR2 YYDKDF, per germline (reference sequence). This CDR3 has 13 residues. CDR3 sequence (DNA): TGTGCCACCGGGGCGGTTGCCTCCTACGAGCAGTACTTC. Translation gives CATGAVASYEQYF.

The CDR3 is CASRWTSSETQYF. In nucleotides, the CDR3 is TGTGCCAGCAGGTGGACTAGCTCGGAGACCCAGTACTTC. This sequence joins TRBV12-3 or TRBV12-4 and TRBJ2-5, with TRBD2 identical over 8 bases. CDR3 length: 13 amino acids. The ends lost 6 bases at V and 5 bases at J; junction bases unmatched: 5.

This chain connects TRBV24-1 to TRBJ1-5; D is perhaps TRBD1 (6 bases). Germline V lookup: CDR1 KGHDR, CDR2 SFDVKD. This CDR3 has 15 amino acids. Trimming stripped 4 bases from V and 3 bases from J, with 12 bases between. CDR3 residues: CATSDDQGFNQPQHF. The CDR3 coding sequence is TGTGCCACCAGTGACGATCAGGGGTTCAATCAGCCCCAGCATTTT.